A single sample gave rise to the 2 T cell receptor beta chains below, sequenced in a study of control samples from healthy donors and cancer patients. TCRdb's copy holds only in-frame clones and misses some; the assay was immunoSEQ multiplex PCR. The table lists roughly 100,000 clones, just over 90% of them singletons. The sample taken for sequencing was blood. Receptor source: a woman between 18 and 29 years old in good health.

V gene TRBV11-2 combines with J gene TRBJ1-6; TRBD1 might be the D (5 bases). The CDR3 loop spans 15 amino acids. Per the germline V gene, CDR1 is SGHAT and CDR2 is FQNNGV. The V and J ends lost 2 bases and 6 bases respectively, with 11 bases between them. The CDR3 DNA reads TGTGCCAGCAGCTTAAGGGGAGAGTTTAATTCACCCCTCCACTTT. It specifies CASSLRGEFNSPLHF.

The chain combines TRBV5-6 with TRBJ1-1; 7 bases agree with TRBD1. The germline V gene encodes CDR1 SGHDT and CDR2 YYEEEE. The CDR3 is made up of 15 amino acids. V gave up 0 bases and J gave up 10 bases; unmatched junction bases: 12. For the CDR3, the DNA is TGTGCCAGCAGCTTGGCGGTTACCTGGGACAGAGCAGCTTTCTTT. This encodes CASSLAVTWDRAAFF. Filled out from reference TRBV5-6 and TRBJ1-1, the complete variable domain reads DAGVTQSPTHLIKTRGQQVTLRCSPKSGHDTVSWYQQALGQGPQFIFQYYEEEERQRGNFPDRFSGHQFPNYSSELNVNALLLGDSALYLCASSLAVTWDRAAFFGQGTRLTVV.